This T cell receptor beta chain is from a study of blood T cell repertoires in COVID-19. About the research overall: PBMCs, B-cell-depleted T cells, or T cells provided the cDNA or gDNA that made up the material.

In the authors' methods: Reference gene primer amplification in the assay estimated nucleated cell counts. Using immunoSEQ multiplex PCR, the repertoire was profiled, and TCRdb retains in-frame clones only, with some absent. That table is the source of V, J and clone size, and D and trimming were worked out from the DNA. The profile shows some 100,000 clones, just under 90% of them singletons. V was pared by 4 bases and J by 4 bases, with 15 bases between. The CDR3 runs 15 residues. Looked up from germline, CDR1 is SGHRS and CDR2 is YFSETQ. The rearrangement joins TRBV5-1 to TRBJ1-5; D perhaps matches TRBD1 (5 bases). Sequencing was carried out using peripheral blood. The clonotype was recovered from a human donor in a cohort sampled during active COVID-19. The CDR3 sequence: CASSIDWKGNQPQHF. CDR3 nucleotides: TGCGCCAGCAGCATCGACTGGAAGGGGAATCAGCCCCAGCATTTT.